These T cell receptor beta chains were read from a single sample in a study of siplizumab effects on memory and regulatory T cells. Sequencing used immunoSEQ multiplex PCR; TCRdb keeps in-frame clones, though not all of them. Among some 100,000 clones, 85% to 95% were seen once, and the ten largest hold roughly 0.62%. Sequenced: Tregs sorted from blood. The source is a human donor in good health. Each CDR3 is given with its conserved first and last residue. The order of the fields is J gene, clone size, V gene, D gene, CDR3 DNA, CDR3 protein. The D gene is left open where the match is weak. Not all rows give a size; the values are once, few, many and, for expanded clones, a class.

TRBJ1-1 | - | TRBV28 | - | TGTGCCAGCAGTCCCCCAACAGCACAGTTGACGGGCACTGAAGCTTTCTTT | CASSPPTAQLTGTEAFF
TRBJ2-3 | - | TRBV19 | - | TGTGCCAGTAGTTCGAGGGGTCATAGCACAGATACGCAGTATTTT | CASSSRGHSTDTQYF
TRBJ2-7 | once | TRBV10-3 | - | TGTGCCATCATGGGTGGGGCCCTCCAGGGCTGGGAGCAGTACTTC | CAIMGGALQGWEQYF
TRBJ2-7 | - | TRBV29-1 | - | TGCAGCGTTGGGTCCAGGGAGCAGTACTTC | CSVGSREQYF
TRBJ1-1 | - | TRBV29-1 | - | TGCAGCGTCAATACAGGATCCACTGAAGCTTTCTTT | CSVNTGSTEAFF
TRBJ2-5 | - | TRBV6-5 | TRBD1 | TGTGCCAGCAGTTACGTAGGGACAGCCCAAGAGACCCAGTACTTC | CASSYVGTAQETQYF
TRBJ2-2 | - | TRBV9 | - | TGTGCCAGCAGACGCCGGGTAGATCGCACCGGGGAGCTGTTTTTT | CASRRRVDRTGELFF
TRBJ2-1 | - | TRBV5-1 | TRBD2 | TGCGCCAGCAGCACGGGGGGGAATGAGCAGTTCTTC | CASSTGGNEQFF
TRBJ1-2 | - | TRBV28 | - | TGTGCCACCAAAACGTATGGCTACACCTTC | CATKTYGYTF
TRBJ1-2 | - | TRBV25-1 | - | TGTGCCAGCAGTGAAACCCGACATCCATTTAACTATGGCTACACCTTC | CASSETRHPFNYGYTF
TRBJ2-1 | - | TRBV27 | TRBD2 | TGTGCCAGCAGTCTCATAGCGGGACTTCCCTACAATGAGCAGTTCTTC | CASSLIAGLPYNEQFF
TRBJ2-5 | - | TRBV6-5 | TRBD2 | TGTGCCAGCAGGGGGAGCGGGAGAGGGGAGACCCAGTACTTC | CASRGSGRGETQYF
TRBJ2-7 | - | TRBV6-6 | TRBD1 | TGTGCCAGCAGAAGAGACAGGGGGTCCTACGAGCAGTACTTC | CASRRDRGSYEQYF
TRBJ2-2 | - | TRBV5-4 | TRBD2 | TGTGCCAGCAGCTTGCGGGGGGGGCACGGGGAGCTGTTTTTT | CASSLRGGHGELFF
TRBJ2-7 | - | TRBV28 | - | TGTGCCAGCGCAACCTCCTACGAGCAGTACTTC | CASATSYEQYF
TRBJ2-1 | - | TRBV28 | TRBD2 | TGTGCCAGCAGCCCTTCGGGGCGGGGGAAGGAATATGAGCAGTTCTTC | CASSPSGRGKEYEQFF
TRBJ1-6 | - | TRBV27 | - | TGTGCCAGCAGTTTAATCCGTGTTTCACCCCTCCACTTT | CASSLIRVSPLHF
TRBJ1-5 | - | TRBV1 | - | TGCACCAGCAGCCTCAAAAGGGACATCCTCAATCAGCCCCAGCATTTT | CTSSLKRDILNQPQHF
TRBJ2-7 | - | TRBV5-1 | TRBD2 | TGCGCCAGCAGCTTGAGGAGAGCGGGAGTGTACGAGCAGTACTTC | CASSLRRAGVYEQYF
TRBJ1-4 | - | TRBV2 | TRBD1 | TGTGCCTCTGGGACAGGGGTTGAAAAACTGTTTTTT | CASGTGVEKLFF
TRBJ1-3 | - | TRBV7-6 | - | TGTGCCAGCATCCAAGACCCCTCTGGAAACACCATATATTTT | CASIQDPSGNTIYF
TRBJ2-7 | - | TRBV2 | TRBD2 | TGTGCCAGCGGCGCTAGCGGCTACGAGCAGTACTTC | CASGASGYEQYF
TRBJ1-4 | - | TRBV30 | - | TGTGCCTGGAGTGTGCTTGGAGGTAGCAAGGGTAATGAAAAACTGTTTTTT | CAWSVLGGSKGNEKLFF